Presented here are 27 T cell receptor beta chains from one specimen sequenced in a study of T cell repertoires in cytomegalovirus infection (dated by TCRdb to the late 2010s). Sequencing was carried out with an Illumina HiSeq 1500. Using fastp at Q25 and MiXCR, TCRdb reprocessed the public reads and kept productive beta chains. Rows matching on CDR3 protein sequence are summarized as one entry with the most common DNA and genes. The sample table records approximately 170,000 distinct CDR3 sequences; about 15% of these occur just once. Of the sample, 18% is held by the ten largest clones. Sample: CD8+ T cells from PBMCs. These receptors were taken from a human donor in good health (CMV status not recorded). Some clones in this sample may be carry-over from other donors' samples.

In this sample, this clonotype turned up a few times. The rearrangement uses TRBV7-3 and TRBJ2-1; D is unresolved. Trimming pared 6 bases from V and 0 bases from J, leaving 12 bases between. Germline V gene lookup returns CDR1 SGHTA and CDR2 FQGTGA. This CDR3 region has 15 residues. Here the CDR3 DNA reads TGTGCCAGCAGTTACCGTGCGAGCTCCTACAATGAGCAGTTCTTC. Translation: CASSYRASSYNEQFF. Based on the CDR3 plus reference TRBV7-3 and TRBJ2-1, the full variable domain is GAGVSQTPSNKVTEKGKYVELRCDPISGHTALYWYRQSLGQGPEFLIYFQGTGAADDSGLPNDRFFAVRPEGSVSTLKIQRTERGDSAVYLCASSYRASSYNEQFFGPGTRLTVL.

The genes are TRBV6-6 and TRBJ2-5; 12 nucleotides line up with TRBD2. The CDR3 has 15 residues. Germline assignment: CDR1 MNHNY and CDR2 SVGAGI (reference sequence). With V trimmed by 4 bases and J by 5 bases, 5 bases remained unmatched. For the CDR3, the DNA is TGTGCCAGCAGTTTCTCGACTAGCGGGAGTGAGACCCAGTACTTC. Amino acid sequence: CASSFSTSGSETQYF.

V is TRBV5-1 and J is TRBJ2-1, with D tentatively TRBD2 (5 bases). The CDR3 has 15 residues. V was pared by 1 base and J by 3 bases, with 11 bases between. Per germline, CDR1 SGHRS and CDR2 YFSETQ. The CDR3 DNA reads TGCGCCAGCAGCTTGACGGGGAGTGGCTACAATGAGCAGTTCTTC. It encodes CASSLTGSGYNEQFF.

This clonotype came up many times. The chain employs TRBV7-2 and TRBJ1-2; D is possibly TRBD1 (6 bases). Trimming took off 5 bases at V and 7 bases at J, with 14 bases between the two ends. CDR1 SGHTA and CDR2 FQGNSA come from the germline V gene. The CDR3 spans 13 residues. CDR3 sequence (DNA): TGTGCCAGCAGCCCGGGGGGCCCCCGTGGCTACACCTTC. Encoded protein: CASSPGGPRGYTF.

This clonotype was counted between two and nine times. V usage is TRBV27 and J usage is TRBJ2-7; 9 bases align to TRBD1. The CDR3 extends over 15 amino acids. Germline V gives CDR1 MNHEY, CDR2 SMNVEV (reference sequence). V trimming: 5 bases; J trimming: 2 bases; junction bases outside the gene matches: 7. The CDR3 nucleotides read TGTGCCAGCAGTCCGTGGACAGGGGAAACCTACGAGCAGTACTTC. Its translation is CASSPWTGETYEQYF.

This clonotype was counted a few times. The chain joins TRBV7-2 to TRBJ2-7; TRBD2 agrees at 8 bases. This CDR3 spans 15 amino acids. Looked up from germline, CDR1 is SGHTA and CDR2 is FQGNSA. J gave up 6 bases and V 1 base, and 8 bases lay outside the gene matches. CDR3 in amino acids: CASSLVGAGVREQYF. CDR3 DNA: TGTGCCAGCAGCTTAGTCGGAGCGGGGGTCCGCGAGCAGTACTTC.

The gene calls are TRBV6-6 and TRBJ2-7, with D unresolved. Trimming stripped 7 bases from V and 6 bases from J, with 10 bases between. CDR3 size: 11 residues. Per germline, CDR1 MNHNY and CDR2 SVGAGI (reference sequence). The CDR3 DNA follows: TGTGCCAGCACTCACACGGGCGAGCAGTACTTC. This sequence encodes CASTHTGEQYF.

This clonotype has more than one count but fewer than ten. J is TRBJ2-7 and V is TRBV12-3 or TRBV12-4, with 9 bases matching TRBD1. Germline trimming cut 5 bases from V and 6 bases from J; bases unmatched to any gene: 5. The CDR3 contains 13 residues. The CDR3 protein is CASSVHRGLEQYF. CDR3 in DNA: TGTGCCAGCAGTGTACACAGGGGGCTCGAGCAGTACTTC.

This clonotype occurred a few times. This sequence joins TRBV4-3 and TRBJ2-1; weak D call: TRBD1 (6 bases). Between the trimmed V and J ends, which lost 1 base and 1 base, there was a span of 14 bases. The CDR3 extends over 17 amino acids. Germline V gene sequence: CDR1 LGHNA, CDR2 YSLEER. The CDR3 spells CASSQGFGGLSYNEQFF. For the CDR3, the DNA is TGCGCCAGCAGCCAAGGTTTTGGGGGCCTGTCCTACAATGAGCAGTTCTTC.

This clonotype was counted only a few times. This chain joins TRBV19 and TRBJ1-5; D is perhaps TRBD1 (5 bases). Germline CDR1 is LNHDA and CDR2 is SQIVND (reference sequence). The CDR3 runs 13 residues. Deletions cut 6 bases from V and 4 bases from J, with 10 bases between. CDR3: CASRGLGNQPQHF. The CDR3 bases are TGTGCCAGTAGGGGACTGGGGAATCAGCCCCAGCATTTT.

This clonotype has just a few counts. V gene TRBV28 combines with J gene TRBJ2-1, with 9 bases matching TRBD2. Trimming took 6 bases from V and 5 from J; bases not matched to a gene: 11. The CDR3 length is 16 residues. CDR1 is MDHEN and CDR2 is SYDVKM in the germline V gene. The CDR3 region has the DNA TGTGCCAGCAGGTCCCGTAGCGGGAGATTTAACAATGAGCAGTTCTTC. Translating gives CASRSRSGRFNNEQFF.

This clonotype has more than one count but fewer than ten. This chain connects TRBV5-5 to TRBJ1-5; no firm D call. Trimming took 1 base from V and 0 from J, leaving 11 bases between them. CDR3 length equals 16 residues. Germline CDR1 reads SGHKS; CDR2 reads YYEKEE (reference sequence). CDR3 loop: CASSLKFMPSNQPQHF. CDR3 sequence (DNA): TGTGCCAGCAGCTTGAAGTTTATGCCTAGCAATCAGCCCCAGCATTTT. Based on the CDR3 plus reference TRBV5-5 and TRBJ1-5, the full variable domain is DAGVTQSPTHLIKTRGQQVTLRCSPISGHKSVSWYQQVLGQGPQFIFQYYEKEERGRGNFPDRFSARQFPNYSSELNVNALLLGDSALYLCASSLKFMPSNQPQHFGDGTRLSIL.

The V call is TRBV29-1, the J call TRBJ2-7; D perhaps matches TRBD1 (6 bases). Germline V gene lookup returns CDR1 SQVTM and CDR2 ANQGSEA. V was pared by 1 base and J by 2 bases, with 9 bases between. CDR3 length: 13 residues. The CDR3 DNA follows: TGCAGCGTTGAAGGACAGGTACCCTACGAGCAGTACTTC. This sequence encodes CSVEGQVPYEQYF.

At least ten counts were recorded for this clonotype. The DNA for the CDR3 is TGTGCCAGCAGCCCGCAACACAATGAGCAGTTCTTC. It specifies CASSPQHNEQFF. V gene TRBV7-9 combines with J gene TRBJ2-1; D not certain. V lost 5 bases to trimming and J lost 5 bases, with 7 bases between them. Germline V gene sequence: CDR1 SEHNR, CDR2 FQNEAQ (reference sequence). The CDR3 loop spans 12 amino acids. Complete variable domain (other parts from reference TRBV7-9 and TRBJ2-1): DTGVSQNPRHKITKRGQNVTFRCDPISEHNRLYWYRQTLGQGPEFLTYFQNEAQLEKSRLLSDRFSAERPKGSFSTLEIQRTEQGDSAMYLCASSPQHNEQFFGPGTRLTVL.

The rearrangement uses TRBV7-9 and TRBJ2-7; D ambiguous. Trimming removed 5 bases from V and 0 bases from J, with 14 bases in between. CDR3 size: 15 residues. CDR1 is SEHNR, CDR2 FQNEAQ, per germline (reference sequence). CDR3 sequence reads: CASSANVPSSYEQYF. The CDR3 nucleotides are TGTGCCAGCAGCGCTAACGTCCCGAGCTCCTACGAGCAGTACTTC.

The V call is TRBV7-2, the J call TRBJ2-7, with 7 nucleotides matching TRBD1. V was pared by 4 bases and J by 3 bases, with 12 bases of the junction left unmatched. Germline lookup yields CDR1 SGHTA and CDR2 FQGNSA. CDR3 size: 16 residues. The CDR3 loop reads CASSSEQGPALYEQYF. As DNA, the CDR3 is TGTGCCAGCAGCTCCGAACAGGGGCCAGCCCTCTACGAGCAGTACTTC.

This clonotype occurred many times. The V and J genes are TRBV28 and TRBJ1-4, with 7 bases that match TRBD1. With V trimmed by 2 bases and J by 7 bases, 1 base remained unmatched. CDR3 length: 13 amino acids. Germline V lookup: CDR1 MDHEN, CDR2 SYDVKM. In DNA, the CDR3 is TGTGCCAGCAGTTTAGAGGGGGCTGAAAAACTGTTTTTT. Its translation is CASSLEGAEKLFF.

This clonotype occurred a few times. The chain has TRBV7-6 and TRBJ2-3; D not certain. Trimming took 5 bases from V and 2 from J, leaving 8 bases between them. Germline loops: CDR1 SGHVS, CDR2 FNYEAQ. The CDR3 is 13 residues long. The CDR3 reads CASSLAPTDTQYF. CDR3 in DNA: TGTGCCAGCAGCCTCGCCCCCACAGATACGCAGTATTTT.

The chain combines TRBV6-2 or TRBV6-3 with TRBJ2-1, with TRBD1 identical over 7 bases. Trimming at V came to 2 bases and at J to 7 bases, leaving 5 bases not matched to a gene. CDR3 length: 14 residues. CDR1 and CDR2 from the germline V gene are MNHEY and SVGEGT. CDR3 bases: TGTGCCAGCAGTTACCCTGACAGGGCGAATGAGCAGTTCTTC. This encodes CASSYPDRANEQFF.

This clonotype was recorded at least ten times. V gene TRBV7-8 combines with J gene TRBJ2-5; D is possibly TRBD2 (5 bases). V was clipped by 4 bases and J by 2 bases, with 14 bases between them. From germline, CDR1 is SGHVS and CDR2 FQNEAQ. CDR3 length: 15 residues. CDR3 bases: TGTGCCAGCAGCTCCTTTGGGAGAGATCAAGAGACCCAGTACTTC. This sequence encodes CASSSFGRDQETQYF.

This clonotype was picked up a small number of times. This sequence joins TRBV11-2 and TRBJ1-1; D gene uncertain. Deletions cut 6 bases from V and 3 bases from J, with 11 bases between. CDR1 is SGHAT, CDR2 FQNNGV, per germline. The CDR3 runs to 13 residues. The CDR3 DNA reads TGTGCCAGCAGTTTTTATACTGACACTGAAGCTTTCTTT. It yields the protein CASSFYTDTEAFF. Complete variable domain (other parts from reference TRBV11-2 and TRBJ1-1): EAGVAQSPRYKIIEKRQSVAFWCNPISGHATLYWYQQILGQGPKLLIQFQNNGVVDDSQLPKDRFSAERLKGVDSTLKIQPAKLEDSAVYLCASSFYTDTEAFFGQGTRLTVV.

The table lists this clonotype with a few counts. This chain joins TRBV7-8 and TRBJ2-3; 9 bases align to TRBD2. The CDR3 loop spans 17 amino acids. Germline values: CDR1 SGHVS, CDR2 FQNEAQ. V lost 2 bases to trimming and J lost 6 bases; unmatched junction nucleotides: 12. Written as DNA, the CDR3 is TGTGCCAGCAGCTTAAACTTCCTCCAGCGGGGGGTGGATACGCAGTATTTT. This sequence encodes CASSLNFLQRGVDTQYF.

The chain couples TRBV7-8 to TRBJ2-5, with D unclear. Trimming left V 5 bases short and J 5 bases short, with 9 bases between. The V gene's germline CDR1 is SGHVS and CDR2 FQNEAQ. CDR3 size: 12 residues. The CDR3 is CASSTIQETQYF. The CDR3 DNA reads TGTGCCAGCAGCACCATACAGGAGACCCAGTACTTC.

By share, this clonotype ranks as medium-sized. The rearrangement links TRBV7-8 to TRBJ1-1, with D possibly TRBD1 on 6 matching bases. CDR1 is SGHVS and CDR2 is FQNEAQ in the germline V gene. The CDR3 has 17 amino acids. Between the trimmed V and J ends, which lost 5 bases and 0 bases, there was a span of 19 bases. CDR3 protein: CASSPTASGHLNTEAFF. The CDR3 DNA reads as TGTGCCAGCAGCCCGACAGCTTCGGGACACTTGAACACTGAAGCTTTCTTT.

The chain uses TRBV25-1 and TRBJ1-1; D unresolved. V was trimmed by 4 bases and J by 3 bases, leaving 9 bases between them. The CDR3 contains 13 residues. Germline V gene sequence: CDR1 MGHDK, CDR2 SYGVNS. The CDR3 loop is CASSVLQDTEAFF. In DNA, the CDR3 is TGTGCCAGCAGTGTTCTGCAGGACACTGAAGCTTTCTTT.

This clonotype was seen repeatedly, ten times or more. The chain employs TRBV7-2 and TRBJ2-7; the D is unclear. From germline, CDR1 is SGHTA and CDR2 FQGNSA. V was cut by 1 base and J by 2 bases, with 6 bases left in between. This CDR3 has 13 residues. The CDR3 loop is CASSLDGTYEQYF. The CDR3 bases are TGTGCCAGCAGCTTAGACGGAACCTACGAGCAGTACTTC.

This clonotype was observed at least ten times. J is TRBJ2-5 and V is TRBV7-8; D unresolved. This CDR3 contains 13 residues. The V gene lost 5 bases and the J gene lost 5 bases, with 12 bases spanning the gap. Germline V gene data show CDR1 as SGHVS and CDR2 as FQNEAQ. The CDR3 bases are TGTGCCAGCAGCCCCCCCCTAGTTGAGACCCAGTACTTC. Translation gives CASSPPLVETQYF.